Listed here are 12 T cell receptor beta chains from one sample, sequenced in a study of cytomegalovirus exposure and HLA in healthy donors. Assay: immunoSEQ multiplex PCR; the TCRdb copy retains only in-frame clones and omits some. The repertoire holds under 250,000 clones, with over 80% as singletons. The source material was PBMCs. Receptor source: a woman aged 18-29 years in good health and CMV-seronegative.

This clone has a handful of counts. This sequence joins TRBV28 and TRBJ1-2; no definite D call. Trimming pared 3 bases from V and 0 bases from J, leaving 14 bases between. CDR1 MDHEN and CDR2 SYDVKM come from the germline V gene. The CDR3 covers 16 residues. CDR3 coding DNA: TGTGCCAGCAGTTTCCCTTCCGAGATAGCTAACTATGGCTACACCTTC. This encodes CASSFPSEIANYGYTF.

This clone was recorded a few times. The chain recombines TRBV28 with TRBJ1-2; tentative D call: TRBD1 (5 bases). The CDR3 loop spans 14 amino acids. Germline V CDR1 and CDR2: MDHEN, SYDVKM. Trimming cost V 1 base and J 4 bases, with 10 bases left between them. In DNA form, the CDR3 reads TGTGCCAGCAGTTTATATGGGGGAGGCTATGGCTACACCTTC. Its translation is CASSLYGGGYGYTF.

V is TRBV5-6 and J is TRBJ1-2; 11 nucleotides match TRBD1. The germline CDR1 and CDR2 sequences are SGHDT and YYEEEE. The CDR3 is 14 residues long. V shed 4 bases, J shed 7 bases, and the junction held 6 bases outside the gene matches. The CDR3: CASSLGQGARGYTF. Written as DNA, the CDR3 is TGTGCCAGCAGCCTTGGACAGGGGGCGCGTGGCTACACCTTC.

This sequence joins TRBV27 and TRBJ2-3; TRBD2 might be the D (5 bases). Germline-derived CDR1 and CDR2 are MNHEY and SMNVEV (reference sequence). There are 13 residues in the CDR3. The ends were cut back, 3 bases at V and 6 bases at J, with 10 bases in the middle. The CDR3 sequence: CASSLQREDTQYF. The CDR3 DNA follows: TGTGCCAGCAGTTTGCAGAGGGAGGATACGCAGTATTTT.

The chain joins TRBV9 to TRBJ2-7; D unclear. Germline V gene sequence: CDR1 SGDLS, CDR2 YYNGEE. The ends were cut back, 0 bases at V and 5 bases at J, with 12 bases in the middle. The CDR3 is 14 residues long. This CDR3 reads CASSVGGSSDEQYF. The CDR3 coding sequence is TGTGCCAGCAGCGTAGGCGGCTCCAGCGACGAGCAGTACTTC.

The rearrangement uses TRBV2 and TRBJ2-2; D not certain. V gave up 8 bases and J gave up 5 bases, with 18 bases separating them. The CDR3 has 15 amino acids. In germline, CDR1 is SNHLY, CDR2 FYNNEI. CDR3 residues: CASSSDGFGTGELFF. The CDR3 bases are TGTGCCAGCTCATCGGACGGCTTTGGGACCGGGGAGCTGTTTTTT.

The chain joins TRBV5-4 to TRBJ2-2; D call uncertain. The germline V and J ends were trimmed by 2 bases and 1 base, with 3 bases remaining between them. The CDR3 totals 13 residues. Germline CDR1 is SGHNT and CDR2 is YYREEE (reference sequence). CDR3 bases: TGTGCCAGCAGCTTAGGGAACACCGGGGAGCTGTTTTTT. The encoded protein is CASSLGNTGELFF.

The chain combines TRBV5-1 with TRBJ2-1; 11 nucleotides match TRBD1. V lost 0 bases to trimming and J lost 3 bases; unmatched junction nucleotides: 2. There are 16 residues in the CDR3. Germline assignment: CDR1 SGHRS and CDR2 YFSETQ. CDR3 region: CASSLGTGGLYNEQFF. CDR3 nucleotide sequence: TGCGCCAGCAGCTTGGGGACAGGGGGCCTCTACAATGAGCAGTTCTTC.

V gene TRBV5-4 combines with J gene TRBJ2-1, with D perhaps assigned TRBD1 or TRBD2 (5 bases each). Germline CDR1 reads SGHNT; CDR2 reads YYREEE (reference sequence). Trimming removed 0 bases at V and 15 bases at J, with 13 bases between. This CDR3 has 12 residues. This chain's CDR3 is CASSLDQGDWFF. The DNA of the CDR3 is TGTGCCAGCAGCTTGGATCAGGGAGATTGGTTCTTC.

This clone has more than one count but fewer than ten. The chain is built from TRBV7-9 and TRBJ2-7; weak D call: TRBD2 (5 bases). This CDR3 region has 14 residues. Germline values: CDR1 SEHNR, CDR2 FQNEAQ (reference sequence). Trimming took off 0 bases at V and 3 bases at J, with 9 bases between the two ends. As DNA, the CDR3 is TGTGCCAGCAGCTTAGCGGGAGCTGACTACGAGCAGTACTTC. Translation: CASSLAGADYEQYF.

The J gene is TRBJ1-2, the V gene TRBV28; TRBD1 agrees at 7 bases. CDR3 length: 12 amino acids. Germline V gene sequence: CDR1 MDHEN, CDR2 SYDVKM. The V gene end was trimmed by 8 bases and the J gene end by 4 bases; junction bases not matched to a gene: 4. CDR3 in amino acids: CASVGQPYGYTF. CDR3 sequence (DNA): TGTGCCAGCGTGGGACAGCCCTATGGCTACACCTTC.

The rearrangement uses TRBV28 and TRBJ2-2, with 14 nucleotides matching TRBD2. The CDR3 totals 20 residues. V was pared by 5 bases and J by 4 bases, with 15 bases of the junction left unmatched. CDR1 MDHEN and CDR2 SYDVKM come from the germline V gene. CDR3 in amino acids: CASSPTPGTSGSRSTGELFF. CDR3 nucleotides: TGTGCCAGCAGTCCCACCCCCGGGACTAGCGGGAGTAGGAGCACCGGGGAGCTGTTTTTT.